This TCR beta chain was sequenced during a study of blood T cell repertoires in COVID-19. Looking at the study overall: Both acute and convalescent COVID-19 samples were obtained from the United States, Italy and Spain.

Original processing methods: For nucleated cells, counts were estimated from reference gene primer amplification. Generated by immunoSEQ multiplex PCR, the TCRdb table keeps only in-frame clones and is missing some. That table gives V, J and clone size, and the DNA gave D and trimming. The data show around 340,000 clones, approximately 86% seen once. Germline V CDR1 and CDR2: LGHNA, YNFKEQ. After removal of 4 bases from V and 4 bases from J, the junction contained 2 bases not matched to a gene. The CDR3 runs 14 residues. The V gene is TRBV4-2, the J gene TRBJ1-5, with 9 nucleotides matching TRBD1. Sequencing was performed on peripheral blood. The TCR originated in a woman in her sixties or seventies with COVID-19, enrolled during active disease. The chain's CDR3 is CASSRGQGNQPQHF. The CDR3, as DNA: TGTGCCAGCAGCCGTGGACAGGGGAATCAGCCCCAGCATTTT.